This entry lists 21 T cell receptor beta chains sequenced from one sample in a study of blood T cell repertoires in COVID-19. The table came from immunoSEQ multiplex PCR; TCRdb's copy has only in-frame clones and leaves some out. In the table there are a few hundred thousand clones, roughly 85% of which are singletons. The specimen sequenced was peripheral blood. The receptors originated from a man between 45 and 60 years old who had recovered from COVID-19.

The rearrangement links TRBV5-1 to TRBJ2-2; 7 bases are a match to TRBD1. This CDR3 contains 15 residues. Trimming took 7 bases from V and 4 from J; bases not matched to a gene: 10. Germline CDR1 SGHRS, CDR2 YFSETQ. CDR3 amino acids: CASSAGGWGTGELFF. The CDR3 DNA follows: TGCGCCAGCTCCGCAGGGGGATGGGGCACCGGGGAGCTGTTTTTT.

The chain joins TRBV6-5 to TRBJ2-7; 7 positions agree with TRBD1. CDR1 and CDR2 from the germline V gene are MNHEY and SVGAGI. The CDR3 contains 14 residues. Trimming took 2 bases from V and 6 from J; bases not matched to a gene: 7. CDR3 in amino acids: CASSYRQGTSEQYF. CDR3 DNA sequence: TGTGCCAGCAGTTACCGACAGGGTACATCCGAGCAGTACTTC.

The rearrangement joins TRBV7-9 to TRBJ2-4; 9 positions match TRBD2. J was trimmed by 0 bases and V by 1 base; bases with no gene match: 7. This CDR3 has 18 residues. CDR1 is SEHNR and CDR2 is FQNEAQ in the germline V gene (reference sequence). The CDR3 DNA reads TGTGCCAGCAGCTTAGATCGGACTAGCGCTATAGCCAAAAACATTCAGTACTTC. Translated: CASSLDRTSAIAKNIQYF. Drawing the rest from reference TRBV7-9 and TRBJ2-4, the complete variable domain is DTGVSQNPRHKITKRGQNVTFRCDPISEHNRLYWYRQTLGQGPEFLTYFQNEAQLEKSRLLSDRFSAERPKGSFSTLEIQRTEQGDSAMYLCASSLDRTSAIAKNIQYFGAGTRLSVL.

The genes are TRBV27 and TRBJ1-2; D is perhaps TRBD1 (5 bases). CDR1 and CDR2 (germline): MNHEY, SMNVEV (reference sequence). Trimming cost V 7 bases and J 3 bases, with 12 bases left between them. This CDR3 comprises 13 residues. CDR3 sequence (DNA): TGTGCCAGCACCCCAGGGCCTCACTATGGCTACACCTTC. It specifies CASTPGPHYGYTF.

The genes are TRBV10-1 and TRBJ2-5; 11 bases match TRBD2. Germline values: CDR1 WNHNN, CDR2 SYGVQD (reference sequence). V trimming: 3 bases; J trimming: 0 bases; junction bases outside the gene matches: 3. This CDR3 is built from 16 residues. The CDR3 nucleotides read TGCGCCAGCAGTGACAGACTAGCGGGACACCAAGAGACCCAGTACTTC. Its protein product is CASSDRLAGHQETQYF.

This chain links TRBV6-5 with TRBJ2-7; D may be TRBD1 (6 bases). This CDR3 has 15 amino acids. Deletions cut 0 bases from V and 1 base from J, with 10 bases between. CDR1 is MNHEY, CDR2 SVGAGI, per germline. Here the CDR3 DNA reads TGTGCCAGCAGTTACTCGGGGGCCTCGTCCTACGAGCAGTACTTC. This encodes CASSYSGASSYEQYF.

The chain carries TRBV19 and TRBJ1-5, with TRBD1 identical over 8 bases. There are 16 residues in the CDR3. From germline, CDR1 is LNHDA and CDR2 SQIVND (reference sequence). Germline trimming cut 8 bases from V and 0 bases from J; bases unmatched to any gene: 9. The DNA for the CDR3 is TGTGCCAGTGCCGACAGGGGCGGTTATAGCAATCAGCCCCAGCATTTT. As protein: CASADRGGYSNQPQHF.

The V and J genes are TRBV7-9 and TRBJ2-3, with D maybe TRBD2 (6 bases). The CDR3 extends over 18 amino acids. Per germline, CDR1 SEHNR and CDR2 FQNEAQ (reference sequence). Trimming left V 0 bases short and J 0 bases short, with 16 bases between. Written as DNA, the CDR3 is TGTGCCAGCAGCTTAGCGCGGGGCGGGAAGCCTAGCACAGATACGCAGTATTTT. Translated: CASSLARGGKPSTDTQYF.

The chain recombines TRBV10-1 with TRBJ2-2, with 13 bases aligning to TRBD2. The ends lost 6 bases at V and 6 bases at J; junction bases unmatched: 10. The CDR3 loop spans 17 amino acids. The germline V gene has CDR1 WNHNN and CDR2 SYGVQD (reference sequence). The CDR3 sequence: CASSGGGLAGVAGELFF. In DNA form, the CDR3 reads TGCGCCAGCAGCGGCGGAGGACTAGCGGGAGTGGCCGGGGAGCTGTTTTTT.

The chain links TRBV7-2 to TRBJ2-5; 8 positions agree with TRBD1. The V gene end was trimmed by 2 bases and the J gene end by 2 bases; junction bases not matched to a gene: 4. From germline, CDR1 is SGHTA and CDR2 FQGNSA. The CDR3 totals 15 residues. CDR3 nucleotides: TGTGCCAGCAGCTTACGGGACAGGAGACAAGAGACCCAGTACTTC. Protein product: CASSLRDRRQETQYF.

The rearrangement uses TRBV28 and TRBJ2-1, with D hard to call. V lost 2 bases and J 15 bases, leaving 20 bases between the germline ends. The CDR3 is 14 amino acids. Germline V gene sequence: CDR1 MDHEN, CDR2 SYDVKM. In nucleotides, the CDR3 is TGTGCCAGCAGTTTAGGTCGGGTCGGAGCATCCTCGTTCTTC. Encoded protein: CASSLGRVGASSFF.

This CDR3 reads CASSLGQRLNYGYTF. Written as DNA, the CDR3 is TGTGCCAGCAGCTTAGGACAGCGCCTTAACTATGGCTACACCTTC. The V and J genes are TRBV5-8 and TRBJ1-2, with a possible D match to TRBD1 (6 bases). CDR1 and CDR2 from the germline V gene are SGHTS and YDEGEE. Trimming pared 2 bases from V and 1 base from J, leaving 12 bases between. The CDR3 totals 15 residues. Filled out from reference TRBV5-8 and TRBJ1-2, the complete variable domain reads EAGVTQSPTHLIKTRGQQATLRCSPISGHTSVYWYQQALGLGLQFLLWYDEGEERNRGNFPPRFSGRQFPNYSSELNVNALELEDSALYLCASSLGQRLNYGYTFGSGTRLTVV.

The chain carries TRBV5-1 and TRBJ2-6; 8 bases are a match to TRBD1. Germline V gives CDR1 SGHRS, CDR2 YFSETQ. The CDR3 totals 18 residues. Trimming cost V 0 bases and J 2 bases; bases outside gene matches: 7. CDR3 sequence: CASSLVPQGAPGANVLTF. The CDR3 bases are TGCGCCAGCAGCTTGGTTCCCCAGGGGGCGCCTGGGGCCAACGTCCTGACTTTC.

The chain couples TRBV6-5 to TRBJ2-1; no firm D call. The germline CDR1 and CDR2 sequences are MNHEY and SVGAGI. V gave up 0 bases and J gave up 8 bases, with 8 bases separating them. This CDR3 has 13 amino acids. CDR3 coding DNA: TGTGCCAGCAGTTACTCGGCGGATTATGAGCAGTTCTTC. Encoded protein: CASSYSADYEQFF.

The chain is built from TRBV2 and TRBJ1-5; weak D call: TRBD1 (6 bases). This CDR3 has 14 amino acids. Germline lookup yields CDR1 SNHLY and CDR2 FYNNEI. V lost 11 bases, J lost 3 bases, and 17 bases lay in between. CDR3 sequence reads: CASEGGSNNQPQHF. CDR3 coding DNA: TGTGCCTCAGAGGGGGGGTCAAACAATCAGCCCCAGCATTTT.

This chain connects TRBV7-9 to TRBJ2-4, with 14 bases identical to TRBD2. Germline V gives CDR1 SEHNR, CDR2 FQNEAQ (reference sequence). The CDR3 has 17 amino acids. J lost 7 bases, V lost 4 bases, and 9 bases had no gene match. The CDR3 DNA is TGTGCCAGCAGCTCTTACGGGACTAGCGGGAGTAGGAACATTCAGTACTTC. It yields the protein CASSSYGTSGSRNIQYF.

This clone has at least ten counts. The V and J genes are TRBV28 and TRBJ2-7; 11 bases match TRBD2. The CDR3 has 18 amino acids. Germline assignment: CDR1 MDHEN and CDR2 SYDVKM. Trimming at V came to 6 bases and at J to 0 bases, leaving 13 bases not matched to a gene. The CDR3 bases are TGTGCCAGCAGACCCACTAGCGGGAGATTTGGGAGCTCCTACGAGCAGTACTTC. Translation gives CASRPTSGRFGSSYEQYF.

This chain links TRBV15 with TRBJ2-7; D may be TRBD1 (5 bases). The V gene's germline CDR1 is LNHNV and CDR2 YYDKDF (reference sequence). This CDR3 contains 14 residues. Trimming removed 0 bases at V and 6 bases at J, with 12 bases between. The CDR3 spells CATSRDGARSEQYF. In DNA, the CDR3 is TGTGCCACCAGCAGAGATGGGGCCAGGAGCGAGCAGTACTTC.

This chain joins TRBV18 and TRBJ1-5, with D unclear. The CDR3 sequence is 14 residues long. The V end lost 2 bases, the J end lost 7 bases, and 12 bases lay between the germline ends. CDR1 is KGHSH, CDR2 LQKENI, per germline. The CDR3: CASSPNRENQPQHF. CDR3 DNA: TGTGCCAGCTCACCAAATCGGGAGAACCAGCCCCAGCATTTT.

This chain joins TRBV5-8 and TRBJ2-3; 7 nucleotides line up with TRBD2. Germline CDR1 is SGHTS and CDR2 is YDEGEE. V lost 2 bases and J lost 6; bases outside the gene matches: 15. The CDR3 is 17 amino acids. The CDR3 nucleotides are TGTGCCAGCAGCTTTGGTCAGGGCGGGGGAACATGGGATACGCAGTATTTT. Its protein product is CASSFGQGGGTWDTQYF.

The chain carries TRBV24-1 and TRBJ1-4, with 12 nucleotides matching TRBD1. The germline CDR1 and CDR2 sequences are KGHDR and SFDVKD. The CDR3 is made up of 16 amino acids. The trim removed 3 bases at V and 8 bases at J, leaving 6 bases unmatched. The CDR3 region is CATSDGTGGVGEKLFF. The CDR3 nucleotides are TGTGCCACCAGTGATGGGACAGGGGGCGTAGGGGAAAAACTGTTTTTT.